The text below deals with one T cell receptor beta chain. The CDR3 extends 3 residues past the end of the read, so its final part is completed from the germline J gene. The germline gives CDR1 MDHEN, CDR2 SYDVKM. The CDR3 is 12 residues long. V lost 3 bases and J lost 2, with 4 bases in between. The data stem from a study of T cells in women clearing cervical HPV infection. Study-level information: For cases, blood was sampled a median approximately 150 days after lesion detection, interquartile range roughly 80 to 230 days.

All participants had a single incident cervical HPV16 infection, and prevalent HPV16 infections were excluded. Method: immunoSEQ multiplex PCR; TCRdb's copy keeps in-frame clones and lacks some. This listing includes around 21,000 clones. The clonotype originates from a woman between 18 and 69 years old with a cervical HPV16 infection that either progressed to CIN3+ or cleared (not recorded which). Material for sequencing was blood buffy coat. The chain couples TRBV28 to TRBJ2-5; no clear D gene. This CDR3 is CASSLTQETQYF. The sequenced part of the CDR3 DNA is TGTGCCAGCAGTTTGACACAAGAGACC.